The rows below give T cell receptor beta chains drawn from one sample of a study of blood T cell repertoires in COVID-19. Generated by immunoSEQ multiplex PCR, the TCRdb table keeps only in-frame clones and is missing some. The data hold about 480,000 clones, with 85% to 90% observed a single time. The sample consisted of PBMCs or T cells enriched from blood (not recorded which). These receptors were collected from a middle-aged woman who had recovered from COVID-19. Both conserved end residues are part of each CDR3. D genes are given only for firm matches. Only some rows state a clone size, as once, few, many or a class for expanded clones.

V gene	D gene	J gene	clone size	CDR3 DNA	CDR3 protein
TRBV4-3	TRBD1	TRBJ2-7	NA	TGCGCCAGCAGCCAGGATGGACAGGGGTCCTACGAGCAGTACTTC	CASSQDGQGSYEQYF
TRBV5-1	TRBD2	TRBJ2-7	NA	TGCGCCAGCAGCTTGCGGGGCGGGAGCGACGAGCAGTACTTC	CASSLRGGSDEQYF
TRBV7-6	NA	TRBJ1-1	NA	TGTGCCAGCAGCCCCCAGTACACTGAAGCTTTCTTT	CASSPQYTEAFF
TRBV14	NA	TRBJ2-2	few	TGTGCCAGCAGCCAGGCACAGAACACCGGGGAGCTGTTTTTT	CASSQAQNTGELFF
TRBV19	TRBD1	TRBJ1-5	NA	TGTGCCAGTAGTATCGGGGCAGGGGGGCAGCCCCAGCATTTT	CASSIGAGGQPQHF
TRBV25-1	TRBD1	TRBJ1-2	NA	TGTGCCAGCCTAGGGACAGGAGAGCACTATGGCTACACCTTC	CASLGTGEHYGYTF
TRBV12-3/TRBV12-4	NA	TRBJ2-7	once	TGTGCCAGCAGTTTAGGGTCACGGGAGTACTTC	CASSLGSREYF
TRBV28	NA	TRBJ1-2	NA	TGTGCCAGCGGGCAGACGGGGGGACATGGCTACACCTTC	CASGQTGGHGYTF
TRBV30	NA	TRBJ1-2	NA	TGTGCCTGCGGCAGGGACTATGGCTACACCTTC	CACGRDYGYTF
TRBV6-2/TRBV6-3	TRBD1	TRBJ2-2	NA	TGTGCCAGCAGTCTTCCGGGACAGGGACTCACCGGGGAGCTGTTTTTT	CASSLPGQGLTGELFF
TRBV7-2	TRBD1	TRBJ1-5	NA	TGTGCCAGCAGCTTGAGGGACAGGGCTCAGCCCCAGCATTTT	CASSLRDRAQPQHF
TRBV13	TRBD1	TRBJ2-7	once	TGTGCCAGCAGCGCCGGGACAGGGCCCTACGAGCAGTACTTC	CASSAGTGPYEQYF
TRBV10-2	NA	TRBJ2-7	once	TGCGCCAGCAGTGAGTTCACGGATCGACTACTCTACGAGCAGTACTTC	CASSEFTDRLLYEQYF
TRBV29-1	TRBD2	TRBJ2-3	NA	TGCAGCCTAAGCGGGAGGGCTGTGGATACGCAGTATTTT	CSLSGRAVDTQYF
TRBV11-3	NA	TRBJ2-7	NA	TGTGCCAGCAGCATAAGGACTAACTCTTACGAGCAGTACTTC	CASSIRTNSYEQYF
TRBV5-1	TRBD1	TRBJ1-1	NA	TGCGCCAGCAGCTTGGGCGTCAGGGGGTGGACTGAAGCTTTCTTT	CASSLGVRGWTEAFF
TRBV19	NA	TRBJ1-5	NA	TGTGCCAGTAGTATGAGGCAGGGCGGTCAGCCCCAGCATTTT	CASSMRQGGQPQHF
TRBV2	NA	TRBJ2-1	NA	TGTGCCACCGCTCCTGGTCGCGGGGGCCAAAATGAGCAGTTCTTC	CATAPGRGGQNEQFF
TRBV18	TRBD2	TRBJ2-1	NA	TGTGCCAGCTCACCACTCGCTAGCGGAAGATACAATGAGCAGTTCTTC	CASSPLASGRYNEQFF
TRBV6-5	NA	TRBJ1-2	NA	TGTGCCAGCAGTTCAGGGGAGTTCCCCGCTAACTATGGCTACACCTTC	CASSSGEFPANYGYTF
TRBV7-9	TRBD1	TRBJ1-2	NA	TGTGCCACCTTTAAGACAGGGTCGGATGGCTACACCTTC	CATFKTGSDGYTF
TRBV7-9	TRBD2	TRBJ2-2	NA	TGTGCCAGCAGCTTAGCTCCCAGCGGGGGGGACACCGGGGAGCTGTTTTTT	CASSLAPSGGDTGELFF
TRBV12-3/TRBV12-4	NA	TRBJ1-1	once	TGTGCCAGCAGTTTAGCAGGGAGGACTGAAGCTTTCTTT	CASSLAGRTEAFF
TRBV4-1	TRBD1	TRBJ2-7	NA	TGCGCCAGCAGCCAAGGGACGTCCCCGACAGGGAACGAGCAGTACTTC	CASSQGTSPTGNEQYF
TRBV6-2/TRBV6-3	NA	TRBJ2-7	NA	TGTGCCAGCAGTTACGGGGCAGGCCACCCCCTTATGGGAGAGCAGTACTTC	CASSYGAGHPLMGEQYF
TRBV29-1	NA	TRBJ2-5	NA	TGCAGCGTTGCTGGCAGGGTCAGGGAGACCCAGTACTTC	CSVAGRVRETQYF
TRBV2	NA	TRBJ2-3	NA	TGTGCCAGCAGGGACAACACAGATACGCAGTATTTT	CASRDNTDTQYF
TRBV7-8	NA	TRBJ1-4	NA	TGTGCCAGCAGCTTAGAACCAGATAATGAAAAACTGTTTTTT	CASSLEPDNEKLFF
TRBV3-1/TRBV3-2	NA	TRBJ1-2	NA	TGTGCCAGCAGCCAAGGGGAAGGGAGACACTATGGCTACACCTTC	CASSQGEGRHYGYTF
TRBV7-6	TRBD2	TRBJ2-3	once	TGTGCCAGCAGCTTAGCGGCGGGGGGCGTTAGCACAGATACGCAGTATTTT	CASSLAAGGVSTDTQYF
TRBV9	NA	TRBJ1-2	NA	TGTGCCAGCAGCGCCGACAGTGGAATCTATGGCTACACCTTC	CASSADSGIYGYTF
TRBV13	NA	TRBJ1-2	NA	TGTGCCAGCAGCTTACAGGGCAGGGGCGGTGGCTACACCTTC	CASSLQGRGGGYTF
TRBV4-1	NA	TRBJ2-2	once	TGCGCCAGCAGCCAAGGAGGTCTAGCCGTCGGGGAGCTGTTTTTT	CASSQGGLAVGELFF
TRBV9	NA	TRBJ2-1	once	TGTGCCAGCAGCGCCGTCTGGCGGGGCGGTGAGCAGTTCTTC	CASSAVWRGGEQFF
TRBV19	NA	TRBJ1-4	NA	TGTGCCAGTATCTTGGGGAGAACAACTAATGAAAAACTGTTTTTT	CASILGRTTNEKLFF
TRBV10-1	TRBD1	TRBJ2-1	NA	TGCGCCAGCAGTGACCAGGGGGTGGCAAGTTACAATGAGCAGTTCTTC	CASSDQGVASYNEQFF
TRBV2	TRBD2	TRBJ2-3	once	TGTGCCACTCACGCTCCGGGGGGAGATACGCAGTATTTT	CATHAPGGDTQYF
TRBV5-5	TRBD1	TRBJ1-5	NA	TGTGCCAGCAGCTTGGAAGGGACAGGTTATAGCAATCAGCCCCAGCATTTT	CASSLEGTGYSNQPQHF
TRBV29-1	NA	TRBJ1-1	NA	TGCAGCGTTGAACTCAGACACTTTAAAGTGGCTTTCTTT	CSVELRHFKVAFF
TRBV5-1	TRBD2	TRBJ2-1	NA	TGCGCCAGCAGCTTGGGACTACTAGCGGCGATTCATCGGGGCGACAATGAGCAGTTCTTC	CASSLGLLAAIHRGDNEQFF
TRBV18	NA	TRBJ2-7	NA	TGTGCCAGCTCACCCGGAGACAGCCGCTCCTACGAGCAGTACTTC	CASSPGDSRSYEQYF
TRBV7-9	NA	TRBJ2-1	NA	TGTGCCAGCAGCCCCCGGAACAGGGTCAATGAGCAGTTCTTC	CASSPRNRVNEQFF
TRBV27	NA	TRBJ2-1	once	TGTGCCAGCAGTTTGAGTGGACTGATAAGAAATGAGCAGTTCTTC	CASSLSGLIRNEQFF
TRBV4-3	NA	TRBJ2-1	NA	TGCGCCAGCAGCCAAGAAAGGGGGAATGAGCAGTTCTTC	CASSQERGNEQFF
TRBV18	TRBD1	TRBJ1-4	once	TGTGCCAGCTCACGGGCCATCTTACAACAGGGGGAAAAACTGTTTTTT	CASSRAILQQGEKLFF
TRBV10-3	TRBD1	TRBJ1-1	NA	TGTGCCATCCAACTTGGACAGGGAATCACTGAAGCTTTCTTT	CAIQLGQGITEAFF
TRBV5-4	TRBD2	TRBJ2-5	NA	TGTGCCAGCAGCTTGGGTCTAGCGGGAGGCCCTCAAGAGACCCAGTACTTC	CASSLGLAGGPQETQYF
TRBV25-1	TRBD2	TRBJ2-5	NA	TGTGCCAGCAGTGAAGATTGGGCGGGAGGGACCCAGTACTTC	CASSEDWAGGTQYF
TRBV27	NA	TRBJ1-1	NA	TGTGCCAGCAGTTTATTTCAGGACAGCCTTGAAGCTTTCTTT	CASSLFQDSLEAFF
TRBV7-2	TRBD1	TRBJ1-4	NA	TGTGCCAGCAGCACCCAGGGGGTGGCTAATGAAAAACTGTTTTTT	CASSTQGVANEKLFF
TRBV24-1	TRBD1	TRBJ2-2	once	TGTGCCATCGGACAGGGTGGGTCCGGGGAGCTGTTTTTT	CAIGQGGSGELFF
TRBV2	TRBD1	TRBJ1-4	NA	TGTGCCAGCAGCGAGACAGGACAGGGGACTGAAAAACTGTTTTTT	CASSETGQGTEKLFF
TRBV2	NA	TRBJ2-7	NA	TGTGCCAGCACCCTGGAGGGCCCTGTCTACGAGCAGTACTTC	CASTLEGPVYEQYF
TRBV18	TRBD1	TRBJ1-1	NA	TGTGCCAGCTCACCACTTCTAGGACAGGGCCTAAAGAACACTGAAGCTTTCTTT	CASSPLLGQGLKNTEAFF
TRBV7-2	NA	TRBJ2-1	NA	TGTGCCAGCAGCTTAGTGGGGGGGGGCGTTGCGAGCCACAATGAGCAGTTCTTC	CASSLVGGGVASHNEQFF